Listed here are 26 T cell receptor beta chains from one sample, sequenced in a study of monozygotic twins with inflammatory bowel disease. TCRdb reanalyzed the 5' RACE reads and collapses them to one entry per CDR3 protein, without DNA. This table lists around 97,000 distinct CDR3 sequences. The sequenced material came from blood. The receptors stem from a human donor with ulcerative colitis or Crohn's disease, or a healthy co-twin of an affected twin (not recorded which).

The CDR3 sequence is CASSLSGQAYNEQFF. The rearrangement links TRBV27 to TRBJ2-1; TCRdb designates TRBD1, a call that cannot be tested without DNA. CDR3 size: 15 residues. Germline V gives CDR1 MNHEY, CDR2 SMNVEV (reference sequence).

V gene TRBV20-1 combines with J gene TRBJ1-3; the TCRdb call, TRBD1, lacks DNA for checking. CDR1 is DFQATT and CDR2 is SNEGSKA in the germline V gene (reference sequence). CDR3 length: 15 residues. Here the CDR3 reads CSAQPDRSSGNTIYF.

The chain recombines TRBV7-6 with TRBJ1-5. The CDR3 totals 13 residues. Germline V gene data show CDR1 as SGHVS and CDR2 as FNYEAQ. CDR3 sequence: CASSLEGNRPQHF.

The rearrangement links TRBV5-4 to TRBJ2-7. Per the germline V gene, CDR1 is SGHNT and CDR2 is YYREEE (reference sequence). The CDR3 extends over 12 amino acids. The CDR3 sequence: CASSTSGSEQYF.

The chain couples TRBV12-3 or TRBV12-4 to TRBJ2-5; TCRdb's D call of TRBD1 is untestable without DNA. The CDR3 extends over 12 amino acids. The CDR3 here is CASTSRGETQYF.

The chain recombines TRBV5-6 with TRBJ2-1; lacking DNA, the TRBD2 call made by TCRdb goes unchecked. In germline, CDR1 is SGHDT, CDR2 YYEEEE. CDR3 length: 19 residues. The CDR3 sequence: CASSPSMTSGSGSYNEQFF. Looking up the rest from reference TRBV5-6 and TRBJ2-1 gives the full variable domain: DAGVTQSPTHLIKTRGQQVTLRCSPKSGHDTVSWYQQALGQGPQFIFQYYEEEERQRGNFPDRFSGHQFPNYSSELNVNALLLGDSALYLCASSPSMTSGSGSYNEQFFGPGTRLTVL.

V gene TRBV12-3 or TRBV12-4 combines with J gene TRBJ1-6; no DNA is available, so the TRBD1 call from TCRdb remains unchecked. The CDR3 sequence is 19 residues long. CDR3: CASSLSRDGGGPINSPLHF.

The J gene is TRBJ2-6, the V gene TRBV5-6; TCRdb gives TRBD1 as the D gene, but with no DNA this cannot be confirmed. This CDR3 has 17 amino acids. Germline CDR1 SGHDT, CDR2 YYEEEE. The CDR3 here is CASSLTGTTLRANVLTF. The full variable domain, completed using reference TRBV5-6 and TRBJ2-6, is DAGVTQSPTHLIKTRGQQVTLRCSPKSGHDTVSWYQQALGQGPQFIFQYYEEEERQRGNFPDRFSGHQFPNYSSELNVNALLLGDSALYLCASSLTGTTLRANVLTFGAGSRLTVL.

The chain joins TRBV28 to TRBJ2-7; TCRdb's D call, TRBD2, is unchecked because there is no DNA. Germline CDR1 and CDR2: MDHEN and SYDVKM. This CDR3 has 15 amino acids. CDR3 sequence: CASSDPSGGDYEQYF.

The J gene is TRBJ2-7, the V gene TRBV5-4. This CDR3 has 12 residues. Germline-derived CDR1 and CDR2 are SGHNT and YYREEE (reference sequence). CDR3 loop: CASSTSGYEQYF.

This chain's CDR3 is CASSGRLAGVYNEQFF. The chain links TRBV12-3 or TRBV12-4 to TRBJ2-1; TCRdb outputs TRBD2, but without DNA this stays unchecked. The CDR3 covers 16 residues.

CDR3 loop: CASSIQGAYNEQFF. The V call is TRBV9, the J call TRBJ2-1; TCRdb proposes TRBD1, but this gene call is untestable without DNA. In germline, CDR1 is SGDLS, CDR2 YYNGEE. This CDR3 spans 14 amino acids. Supplemented by reference TRBV9 and TRBJ2-1, the full variable domain reads DSGVTQTPKHLITATGQRVTLRCSPRSGDLSVYWYQQSLDQGLQFLIQYYNGEERAKGNILERFSAQQFPDLHSELNLSSLELGDSALYFCASSIQGAYNEQFFGPGTRLTVL.

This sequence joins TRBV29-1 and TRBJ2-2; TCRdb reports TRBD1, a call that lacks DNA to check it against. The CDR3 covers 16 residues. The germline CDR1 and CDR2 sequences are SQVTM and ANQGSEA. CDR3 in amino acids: CSAQVPRGMGTGELFF.

The chain's CDR3 is CASKIRASGEQFF. V is TRBV6-5 and J is TRBJ2-1; TCRdb's D gene call, TRBD1, goes unchecked for lack of DNA. The germline CDR1 and CDR2 sequences are MNHEY and SVGAGI. CDR3 size: 13 residues.

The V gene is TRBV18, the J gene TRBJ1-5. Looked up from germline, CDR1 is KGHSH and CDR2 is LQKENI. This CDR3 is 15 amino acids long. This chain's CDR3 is CASSLTGNSNQPQHF.

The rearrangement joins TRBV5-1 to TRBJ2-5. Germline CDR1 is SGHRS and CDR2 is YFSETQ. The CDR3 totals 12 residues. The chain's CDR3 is CASSWGTETQYF.

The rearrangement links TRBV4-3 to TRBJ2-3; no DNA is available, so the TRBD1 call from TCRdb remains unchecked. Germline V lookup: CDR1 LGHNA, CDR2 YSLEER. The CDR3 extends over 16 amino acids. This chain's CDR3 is CASSFGTGGVGDTQYF.

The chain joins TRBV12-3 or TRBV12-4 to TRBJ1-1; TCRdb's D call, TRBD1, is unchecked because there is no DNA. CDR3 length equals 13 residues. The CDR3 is CASSWDGNTEAFF.

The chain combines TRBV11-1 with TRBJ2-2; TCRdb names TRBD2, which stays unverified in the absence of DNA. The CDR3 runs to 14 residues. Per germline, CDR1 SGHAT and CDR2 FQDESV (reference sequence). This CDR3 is CASSLGTPRGELFF.

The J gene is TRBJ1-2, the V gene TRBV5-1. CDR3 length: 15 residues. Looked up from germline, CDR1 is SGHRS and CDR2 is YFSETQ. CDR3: CASSFGGPRGYGYTF.

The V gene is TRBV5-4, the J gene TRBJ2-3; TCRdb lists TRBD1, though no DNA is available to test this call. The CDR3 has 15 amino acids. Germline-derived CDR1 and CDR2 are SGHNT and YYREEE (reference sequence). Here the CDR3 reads CASRFSGGSTDTQYF.

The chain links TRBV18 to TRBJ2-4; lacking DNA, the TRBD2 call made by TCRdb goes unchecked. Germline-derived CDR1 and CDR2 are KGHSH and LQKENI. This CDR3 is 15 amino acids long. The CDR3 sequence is CASSGWAVGEGIQYF.

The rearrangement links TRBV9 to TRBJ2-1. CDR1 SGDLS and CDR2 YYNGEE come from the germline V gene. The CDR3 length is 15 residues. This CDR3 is CASSIAESSYNEQFF.

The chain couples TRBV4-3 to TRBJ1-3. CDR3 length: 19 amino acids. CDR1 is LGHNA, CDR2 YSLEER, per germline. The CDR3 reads CASSQDWVQNRLSGNTIYF.

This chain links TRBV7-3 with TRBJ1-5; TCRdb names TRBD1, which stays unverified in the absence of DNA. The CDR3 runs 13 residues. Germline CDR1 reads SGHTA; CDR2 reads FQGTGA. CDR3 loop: CASSDRGFQPQHF.

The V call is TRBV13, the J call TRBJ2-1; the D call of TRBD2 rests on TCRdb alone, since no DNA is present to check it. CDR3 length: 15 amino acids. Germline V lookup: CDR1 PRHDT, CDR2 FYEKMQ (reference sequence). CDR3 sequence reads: CASSSIAGGDNEQFF.